Listed here is a single T cell receptor beta chain. V was pared by 0 bases and J by 4 bases, with 12 bases between. The CDR3 spans 15 residues. CDR1 MGHRA and CDR2 YSYEKL come from the germline V gene. The data belong to a study of blood T cell repertoires in COVID-19. Some clones are missing from TCRdb's copy, which holds only in-frame ones; the method was immunoSEQ multiplex PCR. The sample yields approximately 260,000 clones, about 88% seen once. This TCR was sampled from a man between 18 and 35 years old with active or convalescent COVID-19. Material for sequencing was peripheral blood. The chain joins TRBV4-1 to TRBJ1-2, with D maybe TRBD1 (5 bases). The CDR3 DNA reads as TGCGCCAGCAGCCAAGATCTATCAGGGCTCTATGGCTACACCTTC. Encoded protein: CASSQDLSGLYGYTF.